Below, 19 T cell receptor beta chains from the same sample are listed, as sequenced in a study of cytomegalovirus exposure and HLA in healthy donors. Primers for the PCR totalled 60 Vbeta and 13 Jbeta. TCRdb's table, derived via immunoSEQ multiplex PCR, lists solely in-frame clones and lacks some. Of about 97,000 clones listed, 75% to 80% are singletons. The specimen sequenced was PBMCs. The receptors were sampled from a male donor in good health and CMV-seropositive.

This CDR3 is CASSQERTGPLDEQFF. DNA for the CDR3: TGCGCCAGCAGCCAAGAACGGACAGGGCCGTTGGATGAGCAGTTCTTC. The rearrangement uses TRBV4-3 and TRBJ2-1; the match to TRBD1 covers 8 bases. Trimming cost V 0 bases and J 8 bases; bases outside gene matches: 9. CDR1 LGHNA and CDR2 YSLEER come from the germline V gene. This CDR3 contains 16 residues.

The V and J genes are TRBV6-1 and TRBJ2-7, with no clear D. The germline CDR1 and CDR2 sequences are MNHNS and SASEGT. Trimming removed 8 bases from V and 0 bases from J, with 14 bases in between. The CDR3 covers 14 residues. The CDR3 sequence: CASFAGLISYEQYF. CDR3 bases: TGTGCCAGCTTCGCAGGCCTCATCTCCTACGAGCAGTACTTC.

A few counts support this clone. The chain links TRBV25-1 to TRBJ2-6, with TRBD1 matching 10 bases. This CDR3 contains 18 residues. Unmatched junction bases numbered 6, after V lost 4 bases and J lost 0 bases. CDR1 and CDR2 (germline): MGHDK, SYGVNS. This CDR3 reads CASSGLGTGDSGANVLTF. CDR3 nucleotides: TGTGCCAGCAGTGGTCTCGGGACAGGGGACTCTGGGGCCAACGTCCTGACTTTC.

Here the CDR3 DNA reads TGCGCCAGCAGCTCAGGGGAGGGATACGAGCAGTACTTC. It codes for CASSSGEGYEQYF. This chain connects TRBV5-1 to TRBJ2-7, with TRBD2 as a possible D gene (7 bases). CDR1 SGHRS and CDR2 YFSETQ come from the germline V gene. Trimming took 3 bases from V and 4 from J, leaving 11 bases between them. The CDR3 contains 13 residues. Full variable domain (remainder filled in from reference TRBV5-1 and TRBJ2-7): KAGVTQTPRYLIKTRGQQVTLSCSPISGHRSVSWYQQTPGQGLQFLFEYFSETQRNKGNFPGRFSGRQFSNSRSEMNVSTLELGDSALYLCASSSGEGYEQYFGPGTRLTVT.

This clone was observed a single time. The chain links TRBV19 to TRBJ2-1; a weak D match, TRBD2 (5 bases). The CDR3 is 16 amino acids. The germline CDR1 and CDR2 sequences are LNHDA and SQIVND (reference sequence). Trimming took 5 bases from V and 9 from J, leaving 23 bases between them. CDR3 sequence (DNA): TGTGCCAGTAGTGGAGTGACGGGAAAAAACTCGGGTGAGCAGTTCTTC. It translates to CASSGVTGKNSGEQFF.

The chain couples TRBV18 to TRBJ1-1; D is perhaps TRBD1 (5 bases). The CDR3 covers 15 residues. The germline V gene encodes CDR1 KGHSH and CDR2 LQKENI. The ends were cut back, 1 base at V and 4 bases at J, with 13 bases in the middle. The CDR3: CASSPRAGSGTEAFF. DNA for the CDR3: TGTGCCAGCTCACCACGCGCAGGGTCAGGCACTGAAGCTTTCTTT.

Note on this clone: Sequence at one end of the junction differs from germline and may be a read error. The V call is TRBV7-9, the J call TRBJ2-7; TRBD1 aligns across 7 bases. CDR3 length: 16 amino acids. CDR1 SEHNR and CDR2 FQNEAQ come from the germline V gene (reference sequence). The CDR3 region has the DNA TGTTCCAGCAGCTTAGAAGGGACAGTTCTATCCTACGAGCAGTACTTC. This gives the protein CSSSLEGTVLSYEQYF.

The DNA of the CDR3 is TGTGCCAGCAGCCCCCCACGGCTGGGCAGCACCTACGAGCAGTACTTC. Translating gives CASSPPRLGSTYEQYF. The chain carries TRBV6-6 and TRBJ2-7; no firm D call. The V gene lost 6 bases and the J gene lost 2 bases, with 20 bases spanning the gap. The CDR3 is 16 amino acids. Germline values: CDR1 MNHNY, CDR2 SVGAGI (reference sequence).

This clone has only a few counts. The J gene is TRBJ2-3, the V gene TRBV6-6, with 8 bases aligning to TRBD1. Trimming removed 6 bases from V and 4 bases from J; junction bases left unmatched: 6. This CDR3 has 14 residues. The germline CDR1 and CDR2 sequences are MNHNY and SVGAGI (reference sequence). In nucleotides, the CDR3 is TGTGCCAGCAGGACAGGGGCGCGGGCAGATACGCAGTATTTT. It specifies CASRTGARADTQYF.

This chain uses TRBV6-1 with TRBJ2-5; 9 nucleotides align to TRBD1. Germline-derived CDR1 and CDR2 are MNHNS and SASEGT. This CDR3 contains 14 residues. V shed 7 bases, J shed 5 bases, and the junction held 8 bases outside the gene matches. The CDR3 DNA sequence: TGTGCCAGCAATGCACAGGGGGCCAGGGAGACCCAGTACTTC. Protein: CASNAQGARETQYF.

The rearrangement uses TRBV11-2 and TRBJ2-3; D gene ambiguous. This CDR3 contains 15 residues. Germline V gene lookup returns CDR1 SGHAT and CDR2 FQNNGV. V was cut by 2 bases and J by 1 base, with 10 bases left in between. The DNA of the CDR3 is TGTGCCAGCAGCTTACTTCTACCGGGCACAGATACGCAGTATTTT. Its translation is CASSLLLPGTDTQYF.

The gene calls are TRBV7-2 and TRBJ2-7; 8 bases align to TRBD2. Germline V gene sequence: CDR1 SGHTA, CDR2 FQGNSA. The CDR3 spans 14 residues. V shed 5 bases and J 10 bases; nucleotides not matched to a gene: 13. DNA of the CDR3: TGTGCCAGCAGCCCCCTGCCCCCCAGCGGGAGTCAGTACTTC. Protein sequence: CASSPLPPSGSQYF. The full variable domain, completed using reference TRBV7-2 and TRBJ2-7, is GAGVSQSPSNKVTEKGKDVELRCDPISGHTALYWYRQSLGQGLEFLIYFQGNSAPDKSGLPSDRFSAERTGGSVSTLTIQRTQQEDSAVYLCASSPLPPSGSQYFGPGTRLTVT.

The rearrangement joins TRBV4-1 to TRBJ2-1, with 13 bases lining up with TRBD2. The V and J ends lost 2 bases and 6 bases, in that order; junction bases with no gene match: 10. The CDR3 is made up of 18 amino acids. Germline CDR1 MGHRA, CDR2 YSYEKL. In nucleotides, the CDR3 is TGCGCCAGCAGCCAATATGATATCGGACTAGCGGGAGTCAATGAGCAGTTCTTC. It specifies CASSQYDIGLAGVNEQFF.

This clone was seen only once. This CDR3 is also generated by other DNA sequences in the sample. This chain links TRBV4-3 with TRBJ2-3, with D possibly TRBD2 on 6 matching bases. The germline V and J ends were trimmed by 4 bases and 6 bases, with 14 bases remaining between them. Germline V gene sequence: CDR1 LGHNA, CDR2 YSLEER. This CDR3 has 14 amino acids. CDR3 in DNA: TGCGCCAGCAGCCTTGCGGGACTCACGGATACGCAGTATTTT. Amino acids: CASSLAGLTDTQYF.

The genes are TRBV2 and TRBJ2-2, with a possible D match to TRBD1 (6 bases). The V end lost 4 bases, the J end lost 6 bases, and 12 bases lay between the germline ends. CDR1 SNHLY and CDR2 FYNNEI come from the germline V gene. The CDR3 sequence is 14 residues long. CDR3 sequence reads: CASSGQVKAGELFF. The CDR3 DNA reads as TGTGCCAGCAGTGGACAGGTCAAAGCCGGGGAGCTGTTTTTT.

By sample fraction, this clone is large. The CDR3 region is CASSRGTSGLYEQYF. The CDR3 coding sequence is TGTGCCAGCAGCCGCGGGACTAGCGGGCTCTACGAGCAGTACTTC. This chain joins TRBV7-6 and TRBJ2-7, with 12 bases lining up with TRBD2. V lost 5 bases and J lost 3; bases outside the gene matches: 5. Per the germline V gene, CDR1 is SGHVS and CDR2 is FNYEAQ. CDR3 length: 15 residues.

The rearrangement joins TRBV2 to TRBJ2-6; perhaps TRBD1 as D (7 bases). V lost 6 bases to trimming and J lost 1 base, with 13 bases between them. This CDR3 has 16 amino acids. Germline CDR1 SNHLY, CDR2 FYNNEI. CDR3 protein: CASRAGQHSGANVLTF. The CDR3 nucleotides read TGTGCCAGCAGGGCGGGACAGCATTCTGGGGCCAACGTCCTGACTTTC.

This rearrangement joins TRBV6-5 to TRBJ1-6, with D possibly being TRBD1 (6 bases). The germline V gene has CDR1 MNHEY and CDR2 SVGAGI. With 6 bases removed from V and 7 bases from J, the gap between germline ends came to 16 bases. CDR3 length: 15 amino acids. In DNA, the CDR3 is TGTGCCAGCAGCTGGCTCCGGACAGTCAATTCACCCCTCCACTTT. This sequence encodes CASSWLRTVNSPLHF.

A note on this clone: The junction departs from the called germline gene at one end, perhaps through a read error. DNA of the CDR3: TGTGCCAGCAGCTTAGAAGGGTCGGGGAGCAATCAGCAGTTCTTC. Its translation is CASSLEGSGSNQQFF. The chain has TRBV11-2 and TRBJ2-1, with D maybe TRBD2 (5 bases). Germline CDR1 SGHAT, CDR2 FQNNGV. CDR3 size: 15 residues.